This TCR beta chain comes out of a study of T-cell memory formation after mild COVID-19. Across the study: Across donors, TCR clusters were largely donor specific.

Concerning this clonotype itself: Its antigen is not identified.

Constant-segment primers served in 5'RACE that generated TCR alpha and TCR beta cDNA libraries bearing sample barcodes and UMIs. TCRdb fed the 5' RACE reads into MiXCR, producing one record per CDR3 protein. The sample consists of roughly 200,000 distinct CDR3 sequences, roughly 17% of them appearing once. The study, taken as a whole, reports: Day 15 to 85 contracting clones showed balanced CD4/CD8; later expanders leaned CD4+.

Germline V gene data show CDR1 as LNHDA and CDR2 as SQIVND (reference sequence). V was clipped by 3 bases and J by 5 bases, with 22 bases between them. The CDR3 sequence is 18 residues long. This chain links TRBV19 with TRBJ2-2; D may be TRBD1 (5 bases). This receptor was obtained from an adult woman who had mild COVID-19 (a few samples of this study predate the infection). Cell type and time point are not known. The sample comprised PBMCs or a T cell subset sorted from them (not recorded which). The CDR3 DNA reads as TGTGCCAGTAGTATTGCCCGGTTTGGGGCAGGGAATACCGGGGAGCTGTTTTTT. Protein: CASSIARFGAGNTGELFF.